The clone carrying this T cell receptor beta chain was seen only a few times. This entry is derived from a study of CD8 T cells in Susac syndrome. The ends were cut back, 4 bases at V and 1 base at J, with 7 bases in the middle. Germline lookup yields CDR1 SNHLY and CDR2 FYNNEI. This CDR3 is built from 14 residues. Random hexamers were used to reverse transcribe the RNA input (roughly 0.5 to 1 ug). Amplification of TCR beta CDR3 used immunoSEQ multiplex PCR across 54 Vbeta and 13 Jbeta. MiXCR, applied by TCRdb to the immunoSEQ multiplex PCR reads, yields one record per CDR3 protein. The table shows about 430,000 distinct CDR3 sequences, with more than 80% occurring only once. The TEMRA cells underwent FACS enrichment, while the CD8+ and CD4+ T cells underwent negative isolation.

The TCR originated in a human donor with multiple sclerosis. V usage is TRBV2 and J usage is TRBJ2-2; the D gene is possibly TRBD1 (5 bases). What was sequenced was CD8+ T cells from PBMCs. CDR3 nucleotide sequence: TGTGCCAGCAGTGCCGACAGGAACACCGGGGAGCTGTTTTTT. This gives the protein CASSADRNTGELFF.